This T cell receptor (beta chain) was retrieved from a study of blood T cell repertoires in COVID-19. The wider study: Samples came from the United States, Italy and Spain, spanning acute and convalescent COVID-19. The cDNA or gDNA used as material had been derived from T cells, B-cell-depleted T cells, or PBMCs.

Authors' methods: Reference gene primer amplification gave estimated nucleated cell counts. The repertoire was sequenced with immunoSEQ multiplex PCR; TCRdb's copy has only in-frame clones and lacks some. Clonal size and the V and J genes are those of that table, whereas D and trimming came from the DNA. The sample contains 250,000 or so clones, about 85% of which appear only once. The CDR3 runs 13 residues. Germline assignment: CDR1 SGHTA and CDR2 FQGNSA. Trimming stripped 5 bases from V and 11 bases from J, with 18 bases between. This chain links TRBV7-2 with TRBJ1-1; D might be TRBD1 (5 bases). Sequenced input: peripheral blood. The origin of this receptor is a man aged 25 to 40 who had recovered from COVID-19. CDR3 nucleotides: TGTGCCAGCAGCCCCGGGAGGGGCCTGAATGCTTTCTTT. Its translation is CASSPGRGLNAFF.